The entry below describes one TCR beta chain. Its matching antigen is unknown. This sample was taken from a study of T cell responses to AZD1222 COVID-19 vaccine. This CDR3 contains 13 residues. Germline CDR1 and CDR2: MDHEN and SYDVKM. V dropped 3 bases and J dropped 9 bases, with 9 bases sitting between them. The assay was immunoSEQ multiplex PCR, and TCRdb's table has in-frame clones only and misses some. The sample has over 110,000 clones, roughly 90% seen once. Regarding the study as a whole: The sample set comprised mostly white British donors with more females, and clonal diversity was possibly underestimated. Reportedly, close to half of spike-specific TCRs are directed against unmutated variant regions. Recipients of two AZD1222 doses showed rising Spike-specific TCR breadth and depth. Just a handful of AZD1222 recipients were seropositive at baseline.

This TCR derives from an adult who received the AZD1222 COVID-19 vaccine. The sample consisted of peripheral blood, taken 28 days after the second AZD1222 dose. The chain combines TRBV28 with TRBJ1-6; D remains unclear. The CDR3 is CASSFGLSSPLHF. Here the CDR3 DNA reads TGTGCCAGCAGTTTCGGATTAAGTTCACCCCTCCACTTT.